This entry lists 8 T cell receptor beta chains sequenced from one sample in a study of T cell repertoires in cytomegalovirus infection (dated by TCRdb to between 2018 and 2021). In the paper's terms, the treatment or condition label means: in vitro stimulation with specific CMV peptide epitopes to enrich CMV-specific T cells. The data were produced on an Illumina HiSeq 1500. TCRdb itself trimmed the public reads at Q25 with fastp, ran MiXCR and retained productive beta chains. Entries that share a CDR3 protein sequence are merged under the most common genes and DNA. Across this sample there are 450,000 to 600,000 distinct CDR3 sequences, with 33% seen only once. The ten largest clones add up to roughly 16% of the sample. Antigen specificity for these receptors is unknown. The input for sequencing was cultured PBMCs, taken from culture after CMV antigen stimulation. Receptors were obtained from a human donor in good health (CMV status not recorded). Some clones in this sample may be carry-over from other donors' samples.

The chain links TRBV27 to TRBJ2-7; D possibly matches TRBD1 or TRBD2 (5 bases each). V lost 4 bases, J lost 4 bases, and 14 bases lay in between. This CDR3 comprises 14 residues. Germline V gives CDR1 MNHEY, CDR2 SMNVEV (reference sequence). The chain's CDR3 is CASSYGTPNYEQYF. In DNA, the CDR3 is TGTGCCAGCAGTTACGGGACGCCCAATTACGAGCAGTACTTC.

The chain combines TRBV19 with TRBJ2-1, with TRBD1 as a possible D gene (6 bases). Germline V gene lookup returns CDR1 LNHDA and CDR2 SQIVND (reference sequence). The CDR3 runs 15 residues. V was pared by 2 bases and J by 3 bases, with 11 bases between. CDR3 coding DNA: TGTGCCAGTAGTATAACAGGGTACCTCTACAATGAGCAGTTCTTC. It specifies CASSITGYLYNEQFF.

This clonotype was seen at least ten times. The rearrangement joins TRBV6-1 to TRBJ2-7, with D tentatively TRBD1 (6 bases). This CDR3 has 16 amino acids. The germline V gene has CDR1 MNHNS and CDR2 SASEGT. V dropped 5 bases and J dropped 2 bases, with 19 bases sitting between them. CDR3 in DNA: TGTGCCAGCAGTTATGTCCCCAGGACAGCCACCTACGAGCAGTACTTC. Protein sequence: CASSYVPRTATYEQYF.

J is TRBJ2-1 and V is TRBV20-1; 11 bases are a match to TRBD2. V was pared by 4 bases and J by 4 bases, with 6 bases of the junction left unmatched. CDR3 length: 15 residues. The germline V gene has CDR1 DFQATT and CDR2 SNEGSKA (reference sequence). The CDR3 is CSAIPTSGVYNEQFF. In DNA form, the CDR3 reads TGCAGTGCTATCCCGACTAGCGGGGTATACAATGAGCAGTTCTTC.

V and J are TRBV12-3 or TRBV12-4 and TRBJ2-3; D remains unclear. Trimming pared 5 bases from V and 2 bases from J, leaving 17 bases between. CDR3 length: 16 amino acids. The CDR3 here is CASSTPGSRITDTQYF. CDR3 nucleotides: TGTGCCAGCAGTACCCCGGGTTCAAGAATCACAGATACGCAGTATTTT.

The rearrangement links TRBV18 to TRBJ1-1, with 7 bases lining up with TRBD1. This CDR3 spans 15 amino acids. Unmatched junction bases numbered 8, after V lost 2 bases and J lost 5 bases. Germline V CDR1 and CDR2: KGHSH, LQKENI. CDR3 bases: TGTGCCAGCTCACCAAGACAGGGTCGGTGGACTGAAGCTTTCTTT. Its translation is CASSPRQGRWTEAFF.

This clonotype was seen more than once but under ten times. The genes are TRBV27 and TRBJ2-7; the D gene is possibly TRBD1 (5 bases). Per germline, CDR1 MNHEY and CDR2 SMNVEV (reference sequence). CDR3 length equals 16 residues. The V end was cut by 2 bases, the J end by 5 bases, with 19 bases between. Written as DNA, the CDR3 is TGTGCCAGCAGTTTAAGGTCAGGGAAGGGGTTGGACGAGCAGTACGTC. Encoded protein: CASSLRSGKGLDEQYV.

In its sample, this clonotype was seen a few times. The chain combines TRBV24-1 with TRBJ2-1; TRBD2 matches at 14 bases. V gave up 6 bases and J gave up 12 bases; unmatched junction bases: 6. The CDR3 runs to 14 residues. Germline V gives CDR1 KGHDR, CDR2 SFDVKD. The CDR3 region is CATSPTGTSGRQFF. The CDR3 DNA follows: TGTGCCACCAGTCCCACCGGGACTAGCGGGAGGCAGTTCTTC.